The entry below describes one T cell receptor beta chain. Its antigen is not identified. The entry originates in a study of post-analysis software for immune sequencing data. Study summary: The courses of disease that were included comprised relapsing-remitting, secondary progressive and progressive-relapsing multiple sclerosis.

The CDR3 has 16 residues. V gave up 0 bases and J gave up 6 bases, with 20 bases separating them. Germline V gives CDR1 DFQATT, CDR2 SNEGSKA (reference sequence). General study findings and limits: Patients had higher frequencies than controls of roughly five TRBV segments, including TRBV5-6, TRBV5-1 and TRBV20-1.

Unique molecular identifiers featured in each of the TCR beta cDNA libraries. Each batch of 1 to 10 million T cells produced roughly 0.5 million cDNA molecules. Each CDR3 protein is one row after TCRdb ran MiXCR on the PCR reads. The sample records a few hundred thousand distinct CDR3 sequences, roughly a third being singletons. The sequencing sample was made of blood. The chain employs TRBV20-1 and TRBJ1-1; no firm D call. The TCR sequence derives from a girl under 18 with multiple sclerosis. The CDR3 DNA sequence: TGCAGTGCTAGAGATCTAGGCACCACAAGATCAGCTGAAGCTTTCTTT. Its translation: CSARDLGTTRSAEAFF.